This T cell receptor beta chain was identified in a study of T-cell memory formation after mild COVID-19. Study-level information: The TCR clusters were mostly specific to one donor. General study points: Largely, contracting CD4+ clones fell within CM and EM, and contracting CD8+ clones within EMRA.

The V gene lost 5 bases and the J gene lost 5 bases, with 16 bases spanning the gap. Per germline, CDR1 KGHDR and CDR2 SFDVKD. The CDR3 spans 15 residues. MiXCR, applied by TCRdb to the 5' RACE reads, yields one record per CDR3 protein. This table has under 200,000 distinct CDR3 sequences, around a tenth appearing once. On this clonotype itself: The antigen is not known.

Input material: PBMCs or a T cell subset sorted from them (not recorded which). The TCR sequence derives from a man between 18 and 35 years old who had mild COVID-19 (a few samples of this study predate the infection). Cell type and time point are not known. The rearrangement uses TRBV24-1 and TRBJ2-3; tentative D call: TRBD2 (6 bases). The CDR3 region is CATSGPLEGGDTQYF. The CDR3, as DNA: TGTGCCACCAGTGGTCCCCTTGAGGGAGGAGATACGCAGTATTTT.